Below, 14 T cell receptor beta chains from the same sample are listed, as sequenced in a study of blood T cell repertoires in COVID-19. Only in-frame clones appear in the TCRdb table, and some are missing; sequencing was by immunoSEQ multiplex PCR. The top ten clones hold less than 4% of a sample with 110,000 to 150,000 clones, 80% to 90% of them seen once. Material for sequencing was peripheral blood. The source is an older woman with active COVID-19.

The CDR3, as DNA: TGTGCCAGCAGCCGGGTGGGCGCCTCTGGAAACACCATATATTTT. Protein sequence: CASSRVGASGNTIYF. The V gene is TRBV7-8, the J gene TRBJ1-3; D gene unclear. The CDR3 length is 15 residues. The germline V gene has CDR1 SGHVS and CDR2 FQNEAQ. The V end lost 5 bases, the J end lost 0 bases, and 11 bases lay between the germline ends.

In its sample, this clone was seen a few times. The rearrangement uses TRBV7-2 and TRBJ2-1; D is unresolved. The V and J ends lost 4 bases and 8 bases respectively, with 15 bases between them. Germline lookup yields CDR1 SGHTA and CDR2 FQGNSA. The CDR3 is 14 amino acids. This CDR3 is CASSSGLGRDEQFF. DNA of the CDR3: TGTGCCAGCAGCTCCGGCCTAGGTCGAGATGAGCAGTTCTTC.

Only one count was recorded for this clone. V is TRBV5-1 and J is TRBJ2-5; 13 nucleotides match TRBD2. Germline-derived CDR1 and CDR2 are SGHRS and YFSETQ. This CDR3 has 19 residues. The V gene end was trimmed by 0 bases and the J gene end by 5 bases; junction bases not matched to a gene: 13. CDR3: CASSLGLRRTSGREETQYF. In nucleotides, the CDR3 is TGCGCCAGCAGCTTGGGTTTAAGAAGGACTAGCGGGAGAGAGGAGACCCAGTACTTC.

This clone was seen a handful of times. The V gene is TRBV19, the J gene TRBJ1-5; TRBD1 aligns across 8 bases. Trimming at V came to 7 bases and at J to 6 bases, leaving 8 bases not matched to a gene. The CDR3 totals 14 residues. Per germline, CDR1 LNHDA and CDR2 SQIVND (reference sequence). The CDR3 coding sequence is TGTGCCAGTAAACCCGGGACAGGTCCTCAGCCCCAGCATTTT. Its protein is CASKPGTGPQPQHF.

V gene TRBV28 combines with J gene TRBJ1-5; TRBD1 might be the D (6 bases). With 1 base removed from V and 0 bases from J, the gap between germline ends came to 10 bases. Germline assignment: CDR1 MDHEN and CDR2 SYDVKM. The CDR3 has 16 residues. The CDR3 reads CASSLSGQNSNQPQHF. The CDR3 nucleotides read TGTGCCAGCAGTTTATCAGGACAGAATAGCAATCAGCCCCAGCATTTT.

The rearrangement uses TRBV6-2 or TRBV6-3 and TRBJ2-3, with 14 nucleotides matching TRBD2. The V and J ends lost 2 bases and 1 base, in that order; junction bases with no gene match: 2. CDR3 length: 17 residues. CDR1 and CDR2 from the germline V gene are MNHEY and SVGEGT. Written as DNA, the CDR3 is TGTGCCAGCAGTTACCCGGGACTAGCGGGAGGCACAGATACGCAGTATTTT. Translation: CASSYPGLAGGTDTQYF.

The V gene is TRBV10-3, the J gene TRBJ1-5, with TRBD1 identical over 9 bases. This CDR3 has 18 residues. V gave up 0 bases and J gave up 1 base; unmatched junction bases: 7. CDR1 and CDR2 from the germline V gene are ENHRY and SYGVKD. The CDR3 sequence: CAISESWGDRESNQPQHF. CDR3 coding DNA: TGTGCCATCAGTGAGTCGTGGGGGGACAGGGAGAGCAATCAGCCCCAGCATTTT.

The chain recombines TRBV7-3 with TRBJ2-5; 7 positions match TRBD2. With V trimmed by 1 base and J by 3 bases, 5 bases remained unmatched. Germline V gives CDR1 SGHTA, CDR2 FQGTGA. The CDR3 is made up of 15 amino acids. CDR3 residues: CASSLSGRGKETQYF. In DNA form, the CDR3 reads TGTGCCAGCAGCTTAAGTGGGAGGGGAAAAGAGACCCAGTACTTC.

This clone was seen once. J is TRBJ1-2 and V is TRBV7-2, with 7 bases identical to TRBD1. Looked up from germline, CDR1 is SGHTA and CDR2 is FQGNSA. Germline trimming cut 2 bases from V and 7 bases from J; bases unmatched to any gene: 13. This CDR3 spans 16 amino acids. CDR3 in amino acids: CASSLSYGTVRSGYTF. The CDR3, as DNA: TGTGCCAGCAGCTTATCCTATGGGACAGTGAGAAGTGGCTACACCTTC.

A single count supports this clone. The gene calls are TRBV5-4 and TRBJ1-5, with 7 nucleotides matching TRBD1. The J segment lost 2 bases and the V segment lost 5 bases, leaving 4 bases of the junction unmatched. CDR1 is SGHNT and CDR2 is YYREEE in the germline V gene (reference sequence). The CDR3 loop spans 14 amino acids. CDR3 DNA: TGTGCCAGCAGATCTGACAGGGGCAATCAGCCCCAGCATTTT. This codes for CASRSDRGNQPQHF.

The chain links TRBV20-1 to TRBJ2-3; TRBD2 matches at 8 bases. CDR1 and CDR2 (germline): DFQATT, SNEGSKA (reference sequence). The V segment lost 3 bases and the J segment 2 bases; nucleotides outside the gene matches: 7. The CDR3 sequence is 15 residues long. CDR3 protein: CSASALSGNTDTQYF. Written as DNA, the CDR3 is TGCAGTGCTAGTGCCCTTAGCGGGAACACAGATACGCAGTATTTT.

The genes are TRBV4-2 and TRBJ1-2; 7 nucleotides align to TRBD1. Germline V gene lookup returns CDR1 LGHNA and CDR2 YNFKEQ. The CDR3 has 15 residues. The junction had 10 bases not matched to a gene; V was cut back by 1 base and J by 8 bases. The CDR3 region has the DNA TGTGCCAGCAGCCAAGTCCGACAGGGTAGCGAGGGCTACACCTTC. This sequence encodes CASSQVRQGSEGYTF.

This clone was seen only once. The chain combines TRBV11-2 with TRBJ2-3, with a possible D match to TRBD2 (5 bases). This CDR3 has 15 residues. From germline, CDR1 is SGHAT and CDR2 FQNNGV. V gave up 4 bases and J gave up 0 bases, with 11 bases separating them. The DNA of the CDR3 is TGTGCCAGCAGCTCGTGGACTTCTAGCACAGATACGCAGTATTTT. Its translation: CASSSWTSSTDTQYF.

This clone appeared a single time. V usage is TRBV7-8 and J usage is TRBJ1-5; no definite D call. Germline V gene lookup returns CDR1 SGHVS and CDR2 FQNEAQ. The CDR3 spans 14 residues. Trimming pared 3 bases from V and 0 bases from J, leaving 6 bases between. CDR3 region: CASSFEHSNQPQHF. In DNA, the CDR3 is TGTGCCAGCAGCTTTGAGCATAGCAATCAGCCCCAGCATTTT.